This T cell receptor beta chain originates from a study of OX40 agonist ivuxolimab in advanced cancers. Study summary: Cancers in dose escalation were hepatocellular, melanoma, renal cell and head and neck.

Libraries were prepared by immunoSEQ multiplex PCR; TCRdb keeps only in-frame clonotypes and omits some of them. In the table there are tens of thousands of clones, 90% to 95% of which are singletons. Whole-study findings and limits: At doses 0.1 to 3.0 mg/kg, CD4+ and CD8+ clones expanded.

As regards this clone: The antigen remains undetermined.

V lost 2 bases and J lost 4, with 9 bases in between. The CDR3 extends over 14 amino acids. CDR1 is SGDLS and CDR2 is YYNGEE in the germline V gene. The chain has TRBV9 and TRBJ1-4; the D gene is possibly TRBD1 (5 bases). The source was CD4+ or CD8+ T cells sorted from blood, collected in a trial of the OX40 agonist ivuxolimab. This receptor was obtained from an adult with an advanced solid tumor such as melanoma, head and neck, liver or kidney cancer. CDR3 bases: TGTGCCAGCAGCGTGGAGGGGATTAATGAAAAACTGTTTTTT. This translates into CASSVEGINEKLFF.